This T cell receptor beta chain was recovered during a study of T cells in Graves' hyperthyroidism and ophthalmopathy. The germline CDR1 and CDR2 sequences are DFQATT and SNEGSKA (reference sequence). This CDR3 region has 13 residues. Trimming removed 3 bases at V and 2 bases at J, with 7 bases between. Study conclusions and caveats: Onset of ophthalmopathy came a median approximately 6.5 months after the model predicted it. Blood also showed most of the thyroid clonotypes that were expanded above 0.001.

This clonotype occurred a few times. Its specificity is unknown. Using RNA transcripts as the source, TCR beta CDR3 regions were amplified. When the TCR CDR3 underwent first-round RT-PCR, the HTBI primer set was used. TCRdb passed the multiplex PCR reads through MiXCR, listing each CDR3 protein once. The table shows fewer than 650,000 distinct CDR3 sequences, with 12% to 15% occurring only once. The chain joins TRBV20-1 to TRBJ2-2, with D possibly TRBD2 on 5 matching bases. Source material: blood. The clonotype originates from a young woman with Graves' ophthalmopathy. CDR3 residues: CSARDFNTGELFF. In DNA, the CDR3 is TGCAGTGCTAGGGACTTCAACACCGGGGAGCTGTTTTTT.